The 30 T cell receptor beta chains listed next were all sequenced from one sample in a study of blood T cells in healthy people across ages. Using a J-beta primer mix together with a sample-barcoded 5' primer, a second PCR was run for roughly 7 to 12 cycles. MiXCR was run by TCRdb on the 5' RACE reads, yielding one entry per CDR3 protein. The sample has 450,000 to 650,000 distinct CDR3 sequences, around 24% seen once. The sample was also linked to a second study, of T cells of mothers and their children.

Material: blood. These receptors all stem from a boy aged 10-17 years in good health.

The V call is TRBV30, the J call TRBJ2-4; weak D call: TRBD2 (5 bases). With 7 bases removed from V and 0 bases from J, the gap between germline ends came to 10 bases. Germline CDR1 GTSNPN, CDR2 SVGIG (reference sequence). The CDR3 length is 13 residues. CDR3 in amino acids: CALIGLAKNIQYF. In DNA, the CDR3 is TGTGCCTTAATTGGACTAGCCAAAAACATTCAGTACTTC.

The sample holds many counts of this clonotype. This chain uses TRBV5-1 with TRBJ1-1, with no clear D. Germline V lookup: CDR1 SGHRS, CDR2 YFSETQ. The CDR3 is made up of 15 amino acids. Trimming cost V 0 bases and J 0 bases, with 9 bases left between them. Written as DNA, the CDR3 is TGCGCCAGCAGCTTGGTAGAAGGCCTGAACACTGAAGCTTTCTTT. As protein: CASSLVEGLNTEAFF.

J is TRBJ2-2 and V is TRBV24-1; D not certain. The germline V and J ends were trimmed by 5 bases and 8 bases, with 8 bases remaining between them. The CDR3 runs 12 residues. Per the germline V gene, CDR1 is KGHDR and CDR2 is SFDVKD. As DNA, the CDR3 is TGTGCCACCAGTGGAGGATCGGGGGAGCTGTTTTTT. This gives the protein CATSGGSGELFF.

This chain links TRBV7-2 with TRBJ1-1; D is perhaps TRBD1 (6 bases). CDR1 and CDR2 from the germline V gene are SGHTA and FQGNSA. V gave up 5 bases and J gave up 4 bases, with 17 bases separating them. The CDR3 is 15 amino acids. For the CDR3, the DNA is TGTGCCAGCAGCGGAACCCGGGGGCGGAGCACTGAAGCTTTCTTT. It yields the protein CASSGTRGRSTEAFF.

This clonotype has more than one count but fewer than ten. The chain carries TRBV20-1 and TRBJ2-2; TRBD2 might be the D (5 bases). Germline CDR1 reads DFQATT; CDR2 reads SNEGSKA (reference sequence). The V gene lost 3 bases and the J gene lost 6 bases, with 20 bases spanning the gap. There are 16 residues in the CDR3. The CDR3 DNA follows: TGCAGTGCTAGCAGAGGTGCTAGCCCCGGGGCCGGGGAGCTGTTTTTT. Translated: CSASRGASPGAGELFF.

The chain recombines TRBV9 with TRBJ2-5; D assignment may be TRBD1 or TRBD2 (5 bases each). CDR3 length equals 14 residues. Trimming pared 0 bases from V and 1 base from J, leaving 7 bases between. The germline V gene has CDR1 SGDLS and CDR2 YYNGEE. CDR3 sequence reads: CASSVGGIQETQYF. In DNA, the CDR3 is TGTGCCAGCAGCGTAGGGGGGATCCAAGAGACCCAGTACTTC.

In the case of this clonotype: One end of the junction is discordant with germline, which a read error may explain. The chain carries TRBV9 and TRBJ2-7, with 14 bases identical to TRBD2. This CDR3 contains 19 residues. Germline assignment: CDR1 SGDLS and CDR2 YYNGEE. CDR3 nucleotide sequence: TGTGCCAGCAGCGTAAAGGCGGGACTAGCGGGAGAAGCGCGAAACGAGCAGTGCTTC. Its translation is CASSVKAGLAGEARNEQCF.

This chain links TRBV20-1 with TRBJ2-5; 9 nucleotides match TRBD2. The assigned J gene may be wrong: the sequence end matches TRBJ2-1 better. The CDR3 extends over 12 amino acids. The germline V gene has CDR1 DFQATT and CDR2 SNEGSKA (reference sequence). Here the CDR3 DNA reads TGCAGTGCCCAGACCGGGACTAGCCTGCAGTTCTTC. It translates to CSAQTGTSLQFF.

A few counts support this clonotype. The gene calls are TRBV10-2 and TRBJ2-3; the D gene is possibly TRBD2 (5 bases). V gave up 6 bases and J gave up 2 bases, with 9 bases separating them. The CDR3 totals 13 residues. Germline lookup yields CDR1 WSHSY and CDR2 SAAADI. CDR3: CASRRATTDTQYF. The CDR3 DNA reads TGCGCCAGCAGGAGGGCTACCACAGATACGCAGTATTTT.

The rearrangement links TRBV7-2 to TRBJ2-7, with D perhaps matching TRBD1 or TRBD2 (5 bases each). The V end lost 1 base, the J end lost 4 bases, and 17 bases lay between the germline ends. Germline-derived CDR1 and CDR2 are SGHTA and FQGNSA. This CDR3 contains 16 residues. CDR3 sequence reads: CASSLGPQGDLYEQYF. CDR3 in DNA: TGTGCCAGCAGCTTAGGGCCCCAGGGAGATCTTTACGAGCAGTACTTC.

The rearrangement joins TRBV18 to TRBJ1-1; D is undetermined. The CDR3 covers 15 residues. V lost 3 bases, J lost 2 bases, and 13 bases lay in between. Germline V gene lookup returns CDR1 KGHSH and CDR2 LQKENI. The CDR3 nucleotides read TGTGCCAGCTCACCTGAGGGTATCACAAACACTGAAGCTTTCTTT. Translating it yields CASSPEGITNTEAFF.

This clonotype was found a few times. This chain's CDR3 is CASSDRDRGLDEQFF. In nucleotides, the CDR3 is TGTGCCAGCAGTGATAGGGACAGGGGACTCGATGAGCAGTTCTTC. J is TRBJ2-1 and V is TRBV25-1; 10 bases match TRBD1. Germline trimming cut 3 bases from V and 8 bases from J; bases unmatched to any gene: 7. This CDR3 region has 15 residues. Germline CDR1 MGHDK, CDR2 SYGVNS.

This clonotype was seen only a few times. The chain is built from TRBV4-3 and TRBJ2-2, with D tentatively TRBD2 (5 bases). Per germline, CDR1 LGHNA and CDR2 YSLEER. This CDR3 has 14 amino acids. The V end lost 1 base, the J end lost 6 bases, and 9 bases lay between the germline ends. CDR3 DNA sequence: TGCGCCAGCAGCCAAGTGGCGGGCTCCGGGGAGCTGTTTTTT. Protein: CASSQVAGSGELFF.

This clonotype turned up a few times. The V and J genes are TRBV29-1 and TRBJ2-1; TRBD1 might be the D (6 bases). The CDR3 has 14 amino acids. Trimming removed 5 bases at V and 2 bases at J, with 13 bases between. Germline CDR1 is SQVTM and CDR2 is ANQGSEA. The CDR3 region is CSVSTGPTYNEQFF. CDR3 coding DNA: TGCAGCGTTTCGACAGGCCCAACCTACAATGAGCAGTTCTTC.

The V and J genes are TRBV4-3 and TRBJ2-1; perhaps TRBD1 as D (5 bases). The CDR3 consists of 14 residues. Trimming took 4 bases from V and 7 from J, leaving 14 bases between them. The V gene's germline CDR1 is LGHNA and CDR2 YSLEER. DNA of the CDR3: TGCGCCAGCAGCCGGGGCCAGGGTGTTAATGAGCAGTTCTTC. Protein product: CASSRGQGVNEQFF.

The V gene is TRBV6-2 or TRBV6-3, the J gene TRBJ2-4; D not certain. The CDR3 runs to 12 residues. Germline-derived CDR1 and CDR2 are MNHEY and SVGEGT. V gave up 8 bases and J gave up 6 bases, with 11 bases separating them. In DNA, the CDR3 is TGTGCCAGCGCCCGGGTTCCAAACATTCAGTACTTC. Protein sequence: CASARVPNIQYF.

Only a few counts were recorded for this clonotype. The V gene is TRBV2, the J gene TRBJ2-5, with D uncertain. The germline V gene has CDR1 SNHLY and CDR2 FYNNEI. The CDR3 length is 13 residues. With 7 bases removed from V and 6 bases from J, the gap between germline ends came to 15 bases. The CDR3 region is CASMFPYKQTQYF. In DNA form, the CDR3 reads TGTGCCAGCATGTTCCCGTATAAACAGACCCAGTACTTC.

Regarding this clonotype: The junction departs from the called germline gene at one end, perhaps through a read error. As DNA, the CDR3 is TGCGGTGCTAGAGATTTTACTAGCGAGAGGTACGAGCAGTACTTC. Translation: CGARDFTSERYEQYF. The rearrangement uses TRBV20-1 and TRBJ2-7; 7 nucleotides agree with TRBD2. CDR3 length: 15 residues. Germline assignment: CDR1 DFQATT and CDR2 SNEGSKA (reference sequence).

The CDR3 DNA sequence: TGCAGTGCGGCTGAGGGACGGCAAACGCAAGAGCAGTTCTTC. Translation gives CSAAEGRQTQEQFF. The chain uses TRBV20-1 and TRBJ2-1; D tentatively reads TRBD1 or TRBD2 (5 bases each). Germline values: CDR1 DFQATT, CDR2 SNEGSKA (reference sequence). The CDR3 runs 14 residues. The germline V and J ends were trimmed by 6 bases and 10 bases, with 22 bases remaining between them.

This clonotype was detected only a few times. The chain joins TRBV20-1 to TRBJ1-2, with a possible D match to TRBD1 (5 bases). The CDR3 totals 13 residues. Per germline, CDR1 DFQATT and CDR2 SNEGSKA (reference sequence). V lost 0 bases to trimming and J lost 0 bases, with 5 bases between them. Here the CDR3 reads CSAREQANYGYTF. The CDR3 DNA reads as TGCAGTGCTAGAGAACAGGCTAACTATGGCTACACCTTC.

This clonotype was counted between two and nine times. This chain connects TRBV4-1 to TRBJ2-1; 9 bases fit TRBD2. Germline trimming cut 0 bases from V and 8 bases from J; bases unmatched to any gene: 11. The germline gives CDR1 MGHRA, CDR2 YSYEKL. CDR3 length: 17 amino acids. CDR3 protein: CASSQDIAGDLYDEQFF. The CDR3 region has the DNA TGCGCCAGCAGCCAAGACATAGCGGGAGATCTTTACGATGAGCAGTTCTTC.

The J gene is TRBJ2-2, the V gene TRBV20-1, with 10 nucleotides matching TRBD2. CDR3 length: 15 residues. Germline loops: CDR1 DFQATT, CDR2 SNEGSKA (reference sequence). Trimming at V came to 5 bases and at J to 4 bases, leaving 7 bases not matched to a gene. The CDR3 spells CSARLAGVTTGELFF. In nucleotides, the CDR3 is TGCAGTGCTCGGCTAGCGGGAGTAACCACCGGGGAGCTGTTTTTT.

The sample holds many counts of this clonotype. The J gene is TRBJ2-1, the V gene TRBV7-2, with 10 bases that match TRBD2. The CDR3 covers 15 residues. V was pared by 6 bases and J by 6 bases, with 8 bases of the junction left unmatched. CDR1 SGHTA and CDR2 FQGNSA come from the germline V gene. The CDR3 sequence: CASRQVAGGPNEQFF. The DNA for the CDR3 is TGTGCCAGCAGACAAGTAGCGGGAGGTCCCAATGAGCAGTTCTTC.

The chain uses TRBV28 and TRBJ1-1; D is perhaps TRBD1 (6 bases). V was trimmed by 5 bases and J by 7 bases, leaving 23 bases between them. In germline, CDR1 is MDHEN, CDR2 SYDVKM. This CDR3 has 16 amino acids. The CDR3 region is CASSGFGGGLTNEAFF. As DNA, the CDR3 is TGTGCCAGCAGTGGATTCGGGGGGGGGCTAACCAATGAAGCTTTCTTT.

This clonotype turned up a few times. CDR3 loop: CASSLPTSGYNEQFF. The CDR3 DNA sequence: TGTGCCAGCAGTTTACCGACTAGCGGGTACAATGAGCAGTTCTTC. J is TRBJ2-1 and V is TRBV12-3 or TRBV12-4, with 10 bases matching TRBD2. V trimming: 2 bases; J trimming: 4 bases; junction bases outside the gene matches: 2. There are 15 residues in the CDR3.

The V gene is TRBV20-1, the J gene TRBJ2-5; maybe TRBD2 (6 bases). In germline, CDR1 is DFQATT, CDR2 SNEGSKA (reference sequence). V was pared by 0 bases and J by 4 bases, with 18 bases between. The CDR3 length is 16 residues. The CDR3 DNA sequence: TGCAGTGCTAGAGACTTTCGGGGACTGTCGCGAGAGACCCAGTACTTC. This encodes CSARDFRGLSRETQYF.

V usage is TRBV6-5 and J usage is TRBJ1-2; D gene uncertain. The germline gives CDR1 MNHEY, CDR2 SVGAGI. V was shortened by 0 bases and J by 6 bases, with 17 bases between the two germline ends. This CDR3 is 16 amino acids long. The chain's CDR3 is CASSYSIHIGRNGYTF. CDR3 coding DNA: TGTGCCAGCAGTTACTCGATTCACATCGGACGGAATGGCTACACCTTC.

This clonotype was counted a few times. The chain joins TRBV4-1 to TRBJ2-3, with D perhaps matching TRBD1 or TRBD2 (6 bases each). V was clipped by 7 bases and J by 1 base, with 12 bases between them. Germline V lookup: CDR1 MGHRA, CDR2 YSYEKL. This CDR3 has 14 amino acids. This CDR3 is CASKPGEGTDTQYF. In DNA form, the CDR3 reads TGCGCCAGCAAACCAGGGGAGGGCACAGATACGCAGTATTTT.

In its sample, this clonotype was seen a few times. This rearrangement joins TRBV12-3 or TRBV12-4 to TRBJ2-5, with TRBD2 as a possible D gene (6 bases). V lost 3 bases and J 3 bases, leaving 14 bases between the germline ends. CDR3 length: 15 residues. CDR3 DNA sequence: TGTGCCAGCAGTTTTAACTGGCGGGAAGAAGAGACCCAGTACTTC. Translation: CASSFNWREEETQYF.

This chain joins TRBV7-3 and TRBJ2-1, with 8 positions matching TRBD2. The ends lost 4 bases at V and 15 bases at J; junction bases unmatched: 5. CDR3 length: 11 amino acids. The germline V gene has CDR1 SGHTA and CDR2 FQGTGA. CDR3 in DNA: TGTGCCAGCAGCTCGGGACTAGAGGTGTTCTTC. It codes for CASSSGLEVFF.